This entry lists 29 T cell receptor beta chains sequenced from one sample in a study of OX40 agonist ivuxolimab in advanced cancers. The library was prepared using the immunoSEQ multiplex PCR assay. Here the immuneACCESS table is served through TCRdb, limited to in-frame sequences with V and J called. Missing clones are a known gap in these copies; in checked studies unresolved V genes cover under half, and the rest lacks a known reason. The sample profile shows roughly 90,000 clones; roughly nine tenths of them were found once. The top ten clones comprise about 9% of the sample. Source: CD4+ or CD8+ T cells sorted from blood, taken in a trial of the OX40 agonist ivuxolimab. The receptors stem from an adult with an advanced solid tumor such as melanoma, head and neck, liver or kidney cancer.

The CDR3 bases are TGCGCCAGCAGCCAAGGAGGAAGGAACACCATATATTTT. Translated, it gives CASSQGGRNTIYF. The chain couples TRBV4-1 to TRBJ1-3; D unresolved. Germline CDR1 and CDR2: MGHRA and YSYEKL. There are 13 residues in the CDR3. The ends were cut back, 1 base at V and 7 bases at J, with 8 bases in the middle.

This chain connects TRBV5-4 to TRBJ2-1, with 8 nucleotides matching TRBD2. The CDR3 totals 17 residues. Unmatched junction bases numbered 10, after V lost 4 bases and J lost 1 base. In germline, CDR1 is SGHNT, CDR2 YYREEE (reference sequence). CDR3 DNA: TGTGCCAGCAGCCCCTCAGCGGGAGCTGTTTCCTACAATGAGCAGTTCTTC. Translating it yields CASSPSAGAVSYNEQFF.

The chain links TRBV7-6 to TRBJ2-7; perhaps TRBD2 as D (7 bases). The CDR3 length is 14 residues. Germline CDR1 SGHVS, CDR2 FNYEAQ. V lost 2 bases and J 7 bases, leaving 15 bases between the germline ends. CDR3 coding DNA: TGTGCCAGCAGCTTAACGGGGGGCCCTTGGGAGCAGTACTTC. Translation gives CASSLTGGPWEQYF.

This rearrangement joins TRBV4-1 to TRBJ2-7; 9 nucleotides align to TRBD2. Germline lookup yields CDR1 MGHRA and CDR2 YSYEKL. The CDR3 sequence is 18 residues long. J lost 0 bases, V lost 0 bases, and 9 bases had no gene match. The CDR3 is CASSQDQASGIVSYEQYF. The CDR3 DNA sequence: TGCGCCAGCAGCCAAGATCAGGCTAGCGGGATAGTCTCCTACGAGCAGTACTTC.

The chain has TRBV29-1 and TRBJ2-2; TRBD1 agrees at 7 bases. Germline values: CDR1 SQVTM, CDR2 ANQGSEA. CDR3 length: 15 residues. V dropped 7 bases and J dropped 0; count of bases not matched to a gene: 8. CDR3 sequence reads: CSGVAGTANTGELFF. The CDR3 DNA reads as TGCAGCGGTGTGGCCGGGACAGCGAACACCGGGGAGCTGTTTTTT.

The V call is TRBV4-1, the J call TRBJ1-5; 7 bases are a match to TRBD1. The CDR3 covers 18 residues. CDR1 and CDR2 from the germline V gene are MGHRA and YSYEKL. Unmatched junction bases numbered 16, after V lost 0 bases and J lost 8 bases. This chain's CDR3 is CASSQDLRSGGSQKPQHF. DNA of the CDR3: TGCGCCAGCAGCCAAGACCTGCGTTCAGGGGGTTCCCAGAAGCCCCAGCATTTT.

CDR3 protein: CASSKLAGANYGYTF. In nucleotides, the CDR3 is TGTGCCAGTAGTAAACTAGCGGGAGCGAACTATGGCTACACCTTC. The chain joins TRBV19 to TRBJ1-2; D is unresolved. The germline gives CDR1 LNHDA, CDR2 SQIVND (reference sequence). The V gene lost 4 bases and the J gene lost 2 bases, with 14 bases spanning the gap. The CDR3 is 15 residues long. The whole variable domain, filled in from reference TRBV19 and TRBJ1-2, reads DGGITQSPKYLFRKEGQNVTLSCEQNLNHDAMYWYRQDPGQGLRLIYYSQIVNDFQKGDIAEGYSVSREKKESFPLTVTSAQKNPTAFYLCASSKLAGANYGYTFGSGTRLTVV.

In regard to this clone: At one of its ends the junction is not consistent with the germline gene, which may arise from a read error. The chain uses TRBV7-7 and TRBJ2-7, with D unclear. The CDR3 consists of 13 residues. Germline V gene sequence: CDR1 SSHAT, CDR2 FNYEAQ (reference sequence). The DNA of the CDR3 is TGTGCTAGCAGCGTTGACCAGACCTACGAGCAGTACTTC. This gives the protein CASSVDQTYEQYF.

A few counts support this clone. The chain carries TRBV6-5 and TRBJ1-2; a weak D match, TRBD1 (5 bases). Germline CDR1 is MNHEY and CDR2 is SVGAGI. The CDR3 sequence is 15 residues long. The V gene lost 5 bases and the J gene lost 6 bases, with 19 bases spanning the gap. Here the CDR3 DNA reads TGTGCCAGCAGTCCCCCCGCAGGGAGGGGCCATGGCTACACCTTC. It encodes CASSPPAGRGHGYTF.

CDR3 nucleotides: TGCGCCAGCAGCTTGGGACTAGCGGAGGGGGTAGAGACCCAGTACTTC. It is translated as CASSLGLAEGVETQYF. This chain connects TRBV5-1 to TRBJ2-5; TRBD2 matches at 9 bases. Looked up from germline, CDR1 is SGHRS and CDR2 is YFSETQ. The CDR3 spans 16 residues. V dropped 0 bases and J dropped 4; count of bases not matched to a gene: 7. The full variable domain, with the rest looked up from reference TRBV5-1 and TRBJ2-5, is KAGVTQTPRYLIKTRGQQVTLSCSPISGHRSVSWYQQTPGQGLQFLFEYFSETQRNKGNFPGRFSGRQFSNSRSEMNVSTLELGDSALYLCASSLGLAEGVETQYFGPGTRLLVL.

This chain joins TRBV19 and TRBJ1-4; D is unclear. V lost 3 bases and J lost 4, with 9 bases in between. This CDR3 is built from 14 residues. The germline gives CDR1 LNHDA, CDR2 SQIVND (reference sequence). CDR3 sequence (DNA): TGTGCCAGTAGTATGGACGGATTTAATGAAAAACTGTTTTTT. This translates into CASSMDGFNEKLFF.

The chain joins TRBV10-3 to TRBJ1-4; TRBD1 agrees at 8 bases. V trimming: 2 bases; J trimming: 7 bases; junction bases outside the gene matches: 3. The CDR3 is 14 residues long. Germline loops: CDR1 ENHRY, CDR2 SYGVKD. The CDR3 spells CAISEDRGFEKLFF. CDR3 in DNA: TGTGCCATCAGTGAGGACAGGGGATTTGAAAAACTGTTTTTT.

The V gene is TRBV28, the J gene TRBJ2-2; TRBD1 agrees at 9 bases. The CDR3 contains 13 residues. V was clipped by 10 bases and J by 7 bases; unmatched bases: 7. The germline gives CDR1 MDHEN, CDR2 SYDVKM. Here the CDR3 reads CATNRGQGGELFF. CDR3 DNA sequence: TGTGCCACTAACAGGGGGCAGGGCGGGGAGCTGTTTTTT.

The rearrangement uses TRBV7-9 and TRBJ2-3; D is uncertain. The CDR3 contains 14 residues. Germline assignment: CDR1 SEHNR and CDR2 FQNEAQ (reference sequence). V was trimmed by 1 base and J by 0 bases, leaving 5 bases between them. The CDR3 sequence is CASSLGLSTDTQYF. DNA for the CDR3: TGTGCCAGCAGCTTAGGACTTAGCACAGATACGCAGTATTTT.

The count of this clone is one. The chain uses TRBV4-1 and TRBJ1-5; D is uncertain. Germline V lookup: CDR1 MGHRA, CDR2 YSYEKL. The CDR3 runs 14 residues. Trimming pared 2 bases from V and 5 bases from J, leaving 10 bases between. Here the CDR3 reads CASSQQAVYQPQHF. CDR3 nucleotide sequence: TGCGCCAGCAGCCAACAGGCAGTTTATCAGCCCCAGCATTTT.

V gene TRBV10-3 combines with J gene TRBJ1-5; D might be TRBD1 (5 bases). Trimming left V 11 bases short and J 0 bases short, with 11 bases between. CDR1 is ENHRY, CDR2 SYGVKD, per germline. This CDR3 region has 13 residues. CDR3 in amino acids: CAARTNSNQPQHF. CDR3 coding DNA: TGTGCCGCCCGGACAAATAGCAATCAGCCCCAGCATTTT.

The chain combines TRBV30 with TRBJ2-5; D might be TRBD1 (6 bases). The DNA end is a closer match to TRBJ2-7, so the J assignment may be wrong. The CDR3 is 11 residues long. The germline V gene has CDR1 GTSNPN and CDR2 SVGIG (reference sequence). CDR3 in amino acids: CAWSLGGEQYF. CDR3 nucleotides: TGTGCCTGGAGCCTAGGGGGCGAGCAGTACTTC.

This clone was seen just once. V gene TRBV6-6 combines with J gene TRBJ2-7; no reliable D call. Germline-derived CDR1 and CDR2 are MNHNY and SVGAGI (reference sequence). V was cut by 6 bases and J by 1 base, with 19 bases left in between. The CDR3 contains 16 residues. CDR3 residues: CASRNGLSGDSYEQYF. In DNA form, the CDR3 reads TGTGCCAGCAGGAACGGTCTGTCAGGAGATTCCTACGAGCAGTACTTC.

The CDR3: CASSPGLAGVDSTFF. The CDR3 DNA reads as TGTGCCAGCAGCCCGGGACTAGCGGGAGTAGATAGTACGTTCTTC. This chain joins TRBV11-3 and TRBJ2-1, with 14 bases matching TRBD2. The length of the CDR3 is 15 residues. V lost 5 bases and J lost 15; bases outside the gene matches: 12. Germline V CDR1 and CDR2: SGHNT, YENEEA. The full variable domain, completed using reference TRBV11-3 and TRBJ2-1, is EAGVVQSPRYKIIEKKQPVAFWCNPISGHNTLYWYLQNLGQGPELLIRYENEEAVDDSQLPKDRFSAERLKGVDSTLKIQPAELGDSAVYLCASSPGLAGVDSTFFGPGTRLTVL.

This clone turned up a few times. The chain is built from TRBV2 and TRBJ1-2; D remains unclear. This CDR3 comprises 13 residues. Germline V CDR1 and CDR2: SNHLY, FYNNEI. Trimming removed 8 bases at V and 6 bases at J, with 16 bases between. The CDR3 DNA is TGTGCCAGCTTGCGTGAACAACCCCATGGCTACACCTTC. It translates to CASLREQPHGYTF.

The chain couples TRBV5-1 to TRBJ2-1; 15 bases fit TRBD2. After removal of 1 base from V and 7 bases from J, the junction contained 6 bases not matched to a gene. Per the germline V gene, CDR1 is SGHRS and CDR2 is YFSETQ. The CDR3 is 17 residues long. The CDR3 protein is CASSLSGLAGGQNEQFF. The CDR3 DNA reads as TGCGCCAGCAGCTTGTCCGGACTAGCGGGAGGGCAGAATGAGCAGTTCTTC. The full variable domain, completed using reference TRBV5-1 and TRBJ2-1, is KAGVTQTPRYLIKTRGQQVTLSCSPISGHRSVSWYQQTPGQGLQFLFEYFSETQRNKGNFPGRFSGRQFSNSRSEMNVSTLELGDSALYLCASSLSGLAGGQNEQFFGPGTRLTVL.

This clone was detected only a few times. The chain uses TRBV4-2 and TRBJ1-1, with 7 nucleotides matching TRBD1. CDR3 size: 15 residues. From germline, CDR1 is LGHNA and CDR2 YNFKEQ. V lost 1 base, J lost 0 bases, and 2 bases stayed unmatched. CDR3 loop: CASSQADRMNTEAFF. The DNA for the CDR3 is TGTGCCAGCAGCCAAGCGGACAGGATGAACACTGAAGCTTTCTTT.

In DNA, the CDR3 is TGTGCCAGCAGTCACGGGACTAGCGGGAGGGCCAGCCTCACTGAGCAGTTCTTC. Its protein is CASSHGTSGRASLTEQFF. The chain employs TRBV7-9 and TRBJ2-1; 16 bases map to TRBD2. CDR1 and CDR2 (germline): SEHNR, FQNEAQ (reference sequence). This CDR3 has 18 amino acids. V dropped 6 bases and J dropped 9; count of bases not matched to a gene: 14. Full variable domain (missing parts from reference TRBV7-9 and TRBJ2-1): DTGVSQNPRHKITKRGQNVTFRCDPISEHNRLYWYRQTLGQGPEFLTYFQNEAQLEKSRLLSDRFSAERPKGSFSTLEIQRTEQGDSAMYLCASSHGTSGRASLTEQFFGPGTRLTVL.

The genes are TRBV7-8 and TRBJ2-5, with D unclear. The J call may be in error: the DNA end matches TRBJ2-7 better. The CDR3 spans 16 residues. CDR1 and CDR2 (germline): SGHVS, FQNEAQ. The CDR3: CASSLLGGSGTYEQYF. CDR3 coding DNA: TGTGCCAGCAGCTTACTCGGCGGATCAGGTACCTACGAGCAGTACTTC.

The chain links TRBV2 to TRBJ2-2; D is possibly TRBD2 (6 bases). Germline CDR1 is SNHLY and CDR2 is FYNNEI. The CDR3 has 12 amino acids. The germline V and J ends were trimmed by 7 bases and 6 bases, with 9 bases remaining between them. The CDR3 region has the DNA TGTGCCAGCATGCGGGATCCCGGGGAGCTGTTTTTT. Translating it yields CASMRDPGELFF.

The chain employs TRBV19 and TRBJ2-7, with D perhaps matching TRBD1 (5 bases). This CDR3 has 16 amino acids. Per germline, CDR1 LNHDA and CDR2 SQIVND (reference sequence). Trimming pared 3 bases from V and 1 base from J, leaving 16 bases between. CDR3 bases: TGTGCCAGTAGTATCAGGCCCTCCCAGGGTTCCTACGAGCAGTACTTC. Its translation is CASSIRPSQGSYEQYF. Complete variable domain (other parts from reference TRBV19 and TRBJ2-7): DGGITQSPKYLFRKEGQNVTLSCEQNLNHDAMYWYRQDPGQGLRLIYYSQIVNDFQKGDIAEGYSVSREKKESFPLTVTSAQKNPTAFYLCASSIRPSQGSYEQYFGPGTRLTVT.

V usage is TRBV28 and J usage is TRBJ1-1; D call uncertain. This CDR3 is 12 amino acids long. Germline V lookup: CDR1 MDHEN, CDR2 SYDVKM. This chain's CDR3 is CVSWRRNTEAFF. DNA for the CDR3: TGTGTTTCTTGGCGGCGGAACACTGAAGCTTTCTTT.

This chain joins TRBV19 and TRBJ2-5; D gene ambiguous. Germline V lookup: CDR1 LNHDA, CDR2 SQIVND (reference sequence). V lost 1 base, J lost 1 base, and 7 bases lay in between. This CDR3 is built from 14 residues. The CDR3 loop reads CASSIGAGQETQYF. CDR3 bases: TGTGCCAGTAGTATAGGGGCAGGCCAAGAGACCCAGTACTTC.

The chain is built from TRBV27 and TRBJ1-2; unclear D gene. The CDR3 has 12 residues. CDR1 and CDR2 (germline): MNHEY, SMNVEV (reference sequence). With 6 bases removed from V and 1 base from J, the gap between germline ends came to 6 bases. The CDR3 DNA reads as TGTGCCAGCAGGAGGGATAACTATGGCTACACCTTC. Its protein product is CASRRDNYGYTF.